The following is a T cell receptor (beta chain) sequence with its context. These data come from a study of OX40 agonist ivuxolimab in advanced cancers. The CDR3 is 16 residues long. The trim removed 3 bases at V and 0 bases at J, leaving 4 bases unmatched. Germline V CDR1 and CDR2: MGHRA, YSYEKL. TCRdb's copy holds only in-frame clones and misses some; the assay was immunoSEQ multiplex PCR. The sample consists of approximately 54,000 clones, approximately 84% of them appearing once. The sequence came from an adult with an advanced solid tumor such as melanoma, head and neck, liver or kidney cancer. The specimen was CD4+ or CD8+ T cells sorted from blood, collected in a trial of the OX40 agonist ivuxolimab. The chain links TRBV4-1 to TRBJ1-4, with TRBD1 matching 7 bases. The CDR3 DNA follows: TGCGCCAGCAGCCACGGGGACAGACCAACTAATGAAAAACTGTTTTTT. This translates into CASSHGDRPTNEKLFF.